The present T cell receptor (beta chain) was sequenced within a study of control samples from healthy donors and cancer patients. Germline CDR1 reads SGHDT; CDR2 reads YYEEEE. CDR3 length: 14 amino acids. Trimming left V 0 bases short and J 4 bases short, with 10 bases between. Here immunoSEQ multiplex PCR was the method, and the copy in TCRdb shows in-frame clones only, minus some. Of nearly 200,000 clones listed, about 90% are singletons. The sequence came from a man younger than 40 in good health. The chain combines TRBV5-6 with TRBJ1-1; D not resolved. The sample consisted of blood. The CDR3 DNA is TGTGCCAGCAGCTTGGCGGGGTGGGGCACTGAAGCTTTCTTT. Protein: CASSLAGWGTEAFF.